Presented here are 13 T cell receptor beta chains from one specimen sequenced in a study of blood T cell repertoires in COVID-19. Produced via immunoSEQ multiplex PCR; TCRdb's table is partial and in-frame only. The table shows about 150,000 clones, with more than 85% occurring only once. The sequenced sample consisted of peripheral blood. The source is a woman aged 70-85 years with acute or convalescent COVID-19.

V is TRBV3-1 (or the pseudogene TRBV3-2) and J is TRBJ1-3; D not resolved. V lost 1 base, J lost 1 base, and 11 bases lay in between. Germline V gene data show CDR1 as LGHDT and CDR2 as YNNKEL (reference sequence). The CDR3 runs 16 residues. CDR3 region: CASSQVVRGSGNTIYF. In DNA form, the CDR3 reads TGTGCCAGCAGCCAAGTTGTCCGGGGATCTGGAAACACCATATATTTT.

The chain couples TRBV27 to TRBJ1-1, with D possibly being TRBD1 (5 bases). The CDR3 contains 15 residues. Trimming removed 6 bases at V and 1 base at J, with 15 bases between. Germline CDR1 and CDR2: MNHEY and SMNVEV (reference sequence). CDR3 DNA: TGTGCCAGCAGGGCCCTAGGAGGGGCGAACACTGAAGCTTTCTTT. It codes for CASRALGGANTEAFF.

CDR3 residues: CASSDRLYGYTF. In DNA form, the CDR3 reads TGTGCCAGCAGTGACAGGCTCTATGGCTACACCTTC. This chain connects TRBV2 to TRBJ1-2, with D hard to call. Trimming removed 3 bases at V and 4 bases at J, with 6 bases between. Germline V gene data show CDR1 as SNHLY and CDR2 as FYNNEI. This CDR3 has 12 residues.

The chain couples TRBV19 to TRBJ1-2, with TRBD1 matching over 8 bases. The CDR3 length is 15 residues. CDR1 is LNHDA, CDR2 SQIVND, per germline (reference sequence). The V gene end was trimmed by 0 bases and the J gene end by 4 bases; junction bases not matched to a gene: 4. As DNA, the CDR3 is TGTGCCAGTAGTATAGAGGCAGGGGGCATCTATGGCTACACCTTC. It yields the protein CASSIEAGGIYGYTF.

This clone has a single count. V is TRBV3-1 (or the pseudogene TRBV3-2) and J is TRBJ2-7; D unresolved. This CDR3 comprises 13 residues. V was clipped by 0 bases and J by 3 bases, with 6 bases between them. Germline V gene data show CDR1 as LGHDT and CDR2 as YNNKEL (reference sequence). The CDR3 spells CASSQDPVYEQYF. CDR3 sequence (DNA): TGTGCCAGCAGCCAAGATCCGGTCTACGAGCAGTACTTC.

V and J are TRBV7-2 and TRBJ2-1; 10 nucleotides align to TRBD2. This CDR3 has 18 amino acids. From germline, CDR1 is SGHTA and CDR2 FQGNSA. J lost 0 bases, V lost 2 bases, and 7 bases had no gene match. The CDR3 loop is CASSLSSGGALSYNEQFF. In DNA form, the CDR3 reads TGTGCCAGCAGCTTATCAAGCGGGGGGGCCCTCTCCTACAATGAGCAGTTCTTC.

This rearrangement joins TRBV5-4 to TRBJ1-5, with a possible D match to TRBD1 (5 bases). CDR1 is SGHNT, CDR2 YYREEE, per germline (reference sequence). The CDR3 runs to 14 residues. The V gene lost 4 bases and the J gene lost 6 bases, with 14 bases spanning the gap. Written as DNA, the CDR3 is TGTGCCAGCAGCATCGGCGGGGGTCCTCAGCCCCAGCATTTT. Its protein is CASSIGGGPQPQHF.

V and J are TRBV5-1 and TRBJ2-1, with 8 positions matching TRBD1. J gave up 3 bases and V 1 base, and 3 bases lay outside the gene matches. Looked up from germline, CDR1 is SGHRS and CDR2 is YFSETQ. This CDR3 contains 15 residues. CDR3 region: CASSLLGQGYNEQFF. The CDR3 bases are TGCGCCAGCAGCTTGTTAGGACAGGGCTACAATGAGCAGTTCTTC. Full variable domain (rest looked up from reference TRBV5-1 and TRBJ2-1): KAGVTQTPRYLIKTRGQQVTLSCSPISGHRSVSWYQQTPGQGLQFLFEYFSETQRNKGNFPGRFSGRQFSNSRSEMNVSTLELGDSALYLCASSLLGQGYNEQFFGPGTRLTVL.

The rearrangement links TRBV6-2 or TRBV6-3 to TRBJ1-1; no firm D call. This CDR3 comprises 13 residues. The germline gives CDR1 MNHEY, CDR2 SVGEGT. The V end was cut by 2 bases, the J end by 5 bases, with 9 bases between. CDR3 sequence (DNA): TGTGCCAGCAGTTACGCGTCGGGGACTGAAGCTTTCTTT. Amino acid sequence: CASSYASGTEAFF.

The chain joins TRBV6-4 to TRBJ2-5, with a tentative D call TRBD1 (7 bases). This CDR3 is 14 amino acids long. Germline V lookup: CDR1 MRHNA, CDR2 SNTAGT. The germline V and J ends were trimmed by 3 bases and 5 bases, with 13 bases remaining between them. The CDR3 DNA follows: TGTGCCAGCAGTGAAGGAGGGGGCGGGGAGACCCAGTACTTC. Its protein is CASSEGGGGETQYF.

This chain joins TRBV4-1 and TRBJ1-1; no firm D call. Germline values: CDR1 MGHRA, CDR2 YSYEKL. CDR3 length: 15 residues. Trimming took 1 base from V and 0 from J, leaving 9 bases between them. The CDR3 nucleotides read TGCGCCAGCAGCCAAGCCAACAAGTTGAACACTGAAGCTTTCTTT. Translated, it gives CASSQANKLNTEAFF.

The chain combines TRBV6-5 with TRBJ1-4; 11 positions agree with TRBD1. Germline CDR1 reads MNHEY; CDR2 reads SVGAGI. The CDR3 has 15 amino acids. V dropped 2 bases and J dropped 7; count of bases not matched to a gene: 3. This chain's CDR3 is CASSYGTGGREKLFF. The CDR3 region has the DNA TGTGCCAGCAGTTACGGGACAGGGGGTCGTGAAAAACTGTTTTTT.

The chain carries TRBV9 and TRBJ2-1; 11 nucleotides align to TRBD2. V lost 0 bases, J lost 5 bases, and 13 bases stayed unmatched. This CDR3 has 19 amino acids. Per the germline V gene, CDR1 is SGDLS and CDR2 is YYNGEE. The CDR3 coding sequence is TGTGCCAGCAGCGTAGCCAGTTTCCCTACTAGCGGGGGCCACAATGAGCAGTTCTTC. Its protein product is CASSVASFPTSGGHNEQFF.